The source of this T cell receptor beta chain is a study of ipilimumab plus nivolumab after autologous stem cell transplantation. Starting 14 to 28 days after autologous transplant, ipilimumab 1 mg/kg was given. Whole-study results and caveats: TCR repertoire, Treg phenotype and gut microbiota reportedly support more study of this approach.

Germline-derived CDR1 and CDR2 are GTSNPN and SVGIG (reference sequence). V was cut by 0 bases and J by 1 base, with 12 bases left in between. The CDR3 contains 15 residues. The count of this clone is one. Its antigen is currently unknown. Sequencing was performed with immunoSEQ multiplex PCR; in TCRdb, only in-frame clones are kept and a portion is missing. The sample records 8,000 to 10,000 clones, around 69% being singletons. Sequenced material: PBMCs, taken in a trial of ipilimumab plus nivolumab as post-transplant consolidation. The genes are TRBV30 and TRBJ2-5; D might be TRBD1 (6 bases). The sequence was collected from a female donor with multiple myeloma. The DNA for the CDR3 is TGTGCCTGGAGTGTACAGGGCAAAGCCCAAGAGACCCAGTACTTC. Protein: CAWSVQGKAQETQYF.